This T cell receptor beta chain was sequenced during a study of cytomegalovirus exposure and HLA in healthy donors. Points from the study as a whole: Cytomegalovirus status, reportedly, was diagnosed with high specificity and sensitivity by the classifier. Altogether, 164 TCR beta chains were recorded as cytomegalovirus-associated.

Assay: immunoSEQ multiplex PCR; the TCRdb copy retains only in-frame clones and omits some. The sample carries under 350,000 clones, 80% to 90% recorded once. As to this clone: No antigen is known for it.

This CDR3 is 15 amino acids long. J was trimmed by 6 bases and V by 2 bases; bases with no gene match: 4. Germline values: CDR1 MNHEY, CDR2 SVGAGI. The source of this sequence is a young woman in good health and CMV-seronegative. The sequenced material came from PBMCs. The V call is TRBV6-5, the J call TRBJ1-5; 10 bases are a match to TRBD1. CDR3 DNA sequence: TGTGCCAGCAGTTACAACGGACAGGGGGGTCAGCCCCAGCATTTT. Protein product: CASSYNGQGGQPQHF.